Shown below are 10 T cell receptor beta chains from a single sample sequenced in a study of identical twins. TCRdb fed the 5' RACE reads into MiXCR, producing one record per CDR3 protein. The sample yields around 490,000 distinct CDR3 sequences, about 15% seen once. These data also formed part of another study, on yellow fever vaccine responses in identical twins.

The sequencing sample was made of CD4+ T cells sorted from blood. Receptors were obtained from a woman aged 18-35 years in good health.

This clonotype showed up just a few times. This rearrangement joins TRBV5-1 to TRBJ2-1; D call uncertain. Trimming stripped 0 bases from V and 7 bases from J, with 11 bases between. The germline V gene encodes CDR1 SGHRS and CDR2 YFSETQ. The CDR3 has 14 residues. The CDR3 nucleotides read TGCGCCAGCAGCTTGGAGCAGACGGAGAATGAGCAGTTCTTC. Amino acid sequence: CASSLEQTENEQFF. The complete variable domain, with remaining parts taken from reference TRBV5-1 and TRBJ2-1, reads KAGVTQTPRYLIKTRGQQVTLSCSPISGHRSVSWYQQTPGQGLQFLFEYFSETQRNKGNFPGRFSGRQFSNSRSEMNVSTLELGDSALYLCASSLEQTENEQFFGPGTRLTVL.

The V gene is TRBV2, the J gene TRBJ2-6; D is uncertain. This CDR3 region has 11 residues. V was clipped by 7 bases and J by 9 bases, with 7 bases between them. Per the germline V gene, CDR1 is SNHLY and CDR2 is FYNNEI. Here the CDR3 DNA reads TGTGCCAGCATCCGTGACAACGTCCTGACTTTC. Translated, it gives CASIRDNVLTF. Full variable domain (missing parts from reference TRBV2 and TRBJ2-6): EPEVTQTPSHQVTQMGQEVILRCVPISNHLYFYWYRQILGQKVEFLVSFYNNEISEKSEIFDDQFSVERPDGSNFTLKIRSTKLEDSAMYFCASIRDNVLTFGAGSRLTVL.

The chain combines TRBV20-1 with TRBJ2-2, with 9 bases that match TRBD2. This CDR3 comprises 16 residues. Germline trimming cut 3 bases from V and 2 bases from J; bases unmatched to any gene: 7. Germline V lookup: CDR1 DFQATT, CDR2 SNEGSKA (reference sequence). CDR3 nucleotides: TGCAGTGCTAGCGGTAGCGGGGGCCTTAACACCGGGGAGCTGTTTTTT. Residues: CSASGSGGLNTGELFF.

This clonotype turned up a few times. V gene TRBV5-1 combines with J gene TRBJ2-2, with D unclear. The germline V gene has CDR1 SGHRS and CDR2 YFSETQ. The V gene lost 4 bases and the J gene lost 6 bases, with 16 bases spanning the gap. The CDR3 consists of 15 residues. The CDR3 coding sequence is TGCGCCAGCAGCGTACGTAACCTGGGATCCGGGGAGCTGTTTTTT. As protein: CASSVRNLGSGELFF. Variable domain in full (rest from reference TRBV5-1 and TRBJ2-2): KAGVTQTPRYLIKTRGQQVTLSCSPISGHRSVSWYQQTPGQGLQFLFEYFSETQRNKGNFPGRFSGRQFSNSRSEMNVSTLELGDSALYLCASSVRNLGSGELFFGEGSRLTVL.

J is TRBJ2-1 and V is TRBV3-1; D unclear. Per germline, CDR1 LGHDT and CDR2 YNNKEL (reference sequence). V lost 8 bases and J 6 bases, leaving 20 bases between the germline ends. The CDR3 loop spans 15 amino acids. CDR3 protein: CASCPPWAGGNEQFF. As DNA, the CDR3 is TGTGCCAGCTGCCCCCCTTGGGCAGGCGGCAATGAGCAGTTCTTC.

This clonotype was observed a handful of times. This rearrangement joins TRBV5-1 to TRBJ2-7; the match to TRBD2 covers 7 bases. Germline V gene lookup returns CDR1 SGHRS and CDR2 YFSETQ. This CDR3 spans 14 amino acids. With V trimmed by 2 bases and J by 6 bases, 8 bases remained unmatched. The CDR3 protein is CASSLAGLGVEQYF. CDR3 nucleotides: TGCGCCAGCAGCTTAGCCGGACTAGGGGTCGAGCAGTACTTC.

This clonotype came up many times. The rearrangement links TRBV7-8 to TRBJ2-2, with TRBD2 matching over 7 bases. The CDR3 has 15 amino acids. Germline assignment: CDR1 SGHVS and CDR2 FQNEAQ. V dropped 2 bases and J dropped 7; count of bases not matched to a gene: 7. CDR3 in amino acids: CASSLLREYHGELFF. The CDR3 nucleotides are TGTGCCAGCAGCTTATTGCGGGAGTATCACGGGGAGCTGTTTTTT.

V and J are TRBV15 and TRBJ2-7, with D perhaps assigned TRBD1 or TRBD2 (5 bases each). The CDR3 length is 14 residues. The ends were cut back, 3 bases at V and 2 bases at J, with 11 bases in the middle. Germline V gives CDR1 LNHNV, CDR2 YYDKDF (reference sequence). The CDR3 DNA reads as TGTGCCACCAGCAGCCGGGACGCACCCTACGAGCAGTACTTC. Its protein is CATSSRDAPYEQYF.

This clonotype was picked up a small number of times. The chain carries TRBV5-5 and TRBJ1-6, with TRBD1 identical over 7 bases. This CDR3 is 15 amino acids long. Looked up from germline, CDR1 is SGHKS and CDR2 is YYEKEE (reference sequence). Unmatched junction bases numbered 8, after V lost 4 bases and J lost 7 bases. DNA for the CDR3: TGTGCCAGCAGCGCCGAGACAGGGTGGAATTCACCCCTCCACTTT. Translation: CASSAETGWNSPLHF.

This clonotype was seen only a few times. The CDR3 reads CASSQDRGRGGTDTQYF. In nucleotides, the CDR3 is TGTGCCAGCAGCCAAGATCGAGGGCGGGGGGGCACAGATACGCAGTATTTT. V is TRBV3-1 and J is TRBJ2-3, with TRBD2 matching 8 bases. The CDR3 length is 17 residues. Unmatched junction bases numbered 6, after V lost 0 bases and J lost 1 base. Germline V gene data show CDR1 as LGHDT and CDR2 as YNNKEL (reference sequence).